These 26 T cell receptor beta chains share one sample of origin, sequenced in a study of T cells in Graves' hyperthyroidism and ophthalmopathy (dated by TCRdb to the late 2010s). Library creation used multiplex PCR. Reads for this sample came from an Illumina HiSeq 2000. The TCR beta CDR3 regions were amplified from RNA transcripts. A first-round RT-PCR of the TCR CDR3 used the HTBI primer set with the Qiagen OneStep RT-PCR kit. Using fastp at Q25 and MiXCR, TCRdb reprocessed the public reads and kept productive beta chains. Duplicate CDR3 protein sequences are folded into a single record with the most common DNA and genes. Within this sample are around 420,000 distinct CDR3 sequences, with less than 20% of them counted one time only. The ten largest account for roughly 15% of the sample. Source material: blood. The origin of the receptors is a woman younger than 35 with Graves' hyperthyroidism.

This clonotype was seen repeatedly, ten times or more. V gene TRBV5-1 combines with J gene TRBJ2-7; 7 nucleotides line up with TRBD2. J lost 4 bases, V lost 2 bases, and 9 bases had no gene match. The germline V gene encodes CDR1 SGHRS and CDR2 YFSETQ. The CDR3 runs 15 residues. The CDR3 region is CASSLRLARNYEQYF. The CDR3 bases are TGCGCCAGCAGCTTAAGACTAGCCAGAAATTACGAGCAGTACTTC.

There are many counts of this clonotype. The chain combines TRBV28 with TRBJ2-5; the match to TRBD1 covers 7 bases. V was clipped by 7 bases and J by 5 bases; unmatched bases: 13. Germline loops: CDR1 MDHEN, CDR2 SYDVKM. CDR3 size: 15 residues. The CDR3 sequence: CASKGQFRITETQYF. DNA of the CDR3: TGTGCCAGCAAGGGACAGTTTCGTATTACGGAGACCCAGTACTTC.

This clonotype has at least ten counts. The V call is TRBV2, the J call TRBJ2-1, with 11 bases lining up with TRBD2. The CDR3 runs to 15 residues. Germline assignment: CDR1 SNHLY and CDR2 FYNNEI. Trimming removed 1 base from V and 12 bases from J; junction bases left unmatched: 8. Here the CDR3 DNA reads TGTGCCAGCAGTGAAGGGACTAGCGGGTTCTTCCCGCAGTTCTTC. It encodes CASSEGTSGFFPQFF. The full variable domain, with the rest looked up from reference TRBV2 and TRBJ2-1, is EPEVTQTPSHQVTQMGQEVILRCVPISNHLYFYWYRQILGQKVEFLVSFYNNEISEKSEIFDDQFSVERPDGSNFTLKIRSTKLEDSAMYFCASSEGTSGFFPQFFGPGTRLTVL.

This clonotype has a count of ten or more. V and J are TRBV2 and TRBJ1-2; 11 nucleotides agree with TRBD1. V trimming: 2 bases; J trimming: 5 bases; junction bases outside the gene matches: 10. Per germline, CDR1 SNHLY and CDR2 FYNNEI. This CDR3 has 17 amino acids. For the CDR3, the DNA is TGTGCCAGCAGTGAATTGGACAGGGGGCGCGGGACTTATGGCTACACCTTC. It codes for CASSELDRGRGTYGYTF.

This clonotype was counted a few times. The chain is built from TRBV15 and TRBJ2-5, with D possibly TRBD1 on 6 matching bases. Germline CDR1 LNHNV, CDR2 YYDKDF (reference sequence). V lost 2 bases and J 4 bases, leaving 11 bases between the germline ends. The length of the CDR3 is 14 residues. This CDR3 reads CATSRQGSGETQYF. CDR3 in DNA: TGTGCCACCAGCAGACAGGGGAGCGGAGAGACCCAGTACTTC.

This clonotype was recorded many times. The CDR3 spells CASSHRPYYGYTF. In DNA form, the CDR3 reads TGTGCCAGCAGTCACAGGCCCTACTATGGCTACACCTTC. This chain joins TRBV11-2 and TRBJ1-2; possible D gene TRBD1, 5 bases. Looked up from germline, CDR1 is SGHAT and CDR2 is FQNNGV. This CDR3 comprises 13 residues. The V end lost 6 bases, the J end lost 3 bases, and 11 bases lay between the germline ends. Combining the CDR3 with reference TRBV11-2 and TRBJ1-2 gives the whole variable domain EAGVAQSPRYKIIEKRQSVAFWCNPISGHATLYWYQQILGQGPKLLIQFQNNGVVDDSQLPKDRFSAERLKGVDSTLKIQPAKLEDSAVYLCASSHRPYYGYTFGSGTRLTVV.

In its sample, this clonotype was seen a few times. The chain links TRBV6-2 or TRBV6-3 to TRBJ2-3, with 7 bases fitting TRBD1. The V gene's germline CDR1 is MNHEY and CDR2 SVGEGT. The CDR3 contains 15 residues. V lost 6 bases to trimming and J lost 0 bases; unmatched junction nucleotides: 6. This chain's CDR3 is CASSTRDRSTDTQYF. In DNA form, the CDR3 reads TGTGCCAGCAGCACCCGGGACAGAAGCACAGATACGCAGTATTTT.

This clonotype appeared a few times. The J gene is TRBJ1-2, the V gene TRBV20-1; D is perhaps TRBD1 (5 bases). Per the germline V gene, CDR1 is DFQATT and CDR2 is SNEGSKA (reference sequence). The V end was cut by 4 bases, the J end by 8 bases, with 17 bases between. CDR3 length: 13 residues. The CDR3, as DNA: TGCAGTGCTACCGGGGACCGGGAGATGGGCTACACCTTC. Protein product: CSATGDREMGYTF.

This clonotype was detected many times. The chain couples TRBV12-3 or TRBV12-4 to TRBJ2-1; the D gene is possibly TRBD2 (6 bases). The CDR3 has 15 amino acids. V dropped 5 bases and J dropped 2 bases, with 13 bases sitting between them. CDR3 sequence reads: CASSPGARAYNEQFF. The DNA of the CDR3 is TGTGCCAGCAGTCCGGGAGCTAGGGCCTACAATGAGCAGTTCTTC.

This clonotype was recorded many times. V usage is TRBV11-2 and J usage is TRBJ2-5; D gene uncertain. Trimming left V 1 base short and J 4 bases short, with 4 bases between. The length of the CDR3 is 12 residues. CDR1 and CDR2 (germline): SGHAT, FQNNGV. The CDR3 DNA reads TGTGCCAGCAGCTTAGTTTTAGAGACCCAGTACTTC. This translates into CASSLVLETQYF.

Here the CDR3 DNA reads TGCGCCAGCAGCTTGGGAGCGGGAGGCCTACGGGATAGCACAGATACGCAGTATTTT. This sequence encodes CASSLGAGGLRDSTDTQYF. This rearrangement joins TRBV5-1 to TRBJ2-3, with 9 bases fitting TRBD2. The germline gives CDR1 SGHRS, CDR2 YFSETQ. The ends lost 0 bases at V and 0 bases at J; junction bases unmatched: 11. This CDR3 is 19 amino acids long.

V is TRBV11-3 and J is TRBJ1-3; 8 bases agree with TRBD1. Trimming removed 11 bases from V and 0 bases from J; junction bases left unmatched: 15. The CDR3 contains 17 residues. Germline V CDR1 and CDR2: SGHNT, YENEEA. The CDR3 loop reads CALELGQGSSSGNTIYF. Here the CDR3 DNA reads TGTGCCTTGGAGCTCGGACAGGGCAGTTCCTCTGGAAACACCATATATTTT. Complete variable domain (other parts from reference TRBV11-3 and TRBJ1-3): EAGVVQSPRYKIIEKKQPVAFWCNPISGHNTLYWYLQNLGQGPELLIRYENEEAVDDSQLPKDRFSAERLKGVDSTLKIQPAELGDSAVYLCALELGQGSSSGNTIYFGEGSWLTVV.

The genes are TRBV12-3 or TRBV12-4 and TRBJ2-2; possibly TRBD1 for D (5 bases). This CDR3 region has 13 residues. The germline V and J ends were trimmed by 2 bases and 6 bases, with 7 bases remaining between them. CDR3 nucleotides: TGTGCCAGCAGTTTACAGGGTCCCGGGGAGCTGTTTTTT. Translation: CASSLQGPGELFF.

J is TRBJ2-5 and V is TRBV7-9; a possible D gene is TRBD1 (7 bases). Germline lookup yields CDR1 SEHNR and CDR2 FQNEAQ (reference sequence). The ends were cut back, 5 bases at V and 3 bases at J, with 10 bases in the middle. The CDR3 has 13 residues. The CDR3, as DNA: TGTGCCAGCAGCGCGGGACAGAAAGAGACCCAGTACTTC. This gives the protein CASSAGQKETQYF.

Details on this clonotype: Relative to the germline gene, one junction end is altered; a read error may explain this. The J gene is TRBJ2-1, the V gene TRBV7-3; 8 bases fit TRBD2. The CDR3 covers 14 residues. Germline V lookup: CDR1 SGHTA, CDR2 FQGTGA. CDR3 loop: CASSLRGAYNVQFF. For the CDR3, the DNA is TGTGCCAGCAGCTTGCGGGGGGCCTACAATGTGCAGTTCTTC.

The rearrangement uses TRBV24-1 and TRBJ2-5; perhaps TRBD2 as D (6 bases). Germline lookup yields CDR1 KGHDR and CDR2 SFDVKD. CDR3 length: 14 amino acids. With 3 bases removed from V and 5 bases from J, the gap between germline ends came to 12 bases. The CDR3 bases are TGTGCCACCAGTGATATCGGGGCGGGGGAGACCCAGTACTTC. Residues: CATSDIGAGETQYF.

This clonotype was detected many times. The V gene is TRBV5-6, the J gene TRBJ2-3; 14 nucleotides line up with TRBD2. CDR1 SGHDT and CDR2 YYEEEE come from the germline V gene. CDR3 size: 16 residues. V was pared by 0 bases and J by 4 bases, with 1 base of the junction left unmatched. CDR3 sequence (DNA): TGTGCCAGCAGCTTGGGACTAGCGGGAGGGCCAGATACGCAGTATTTT. The encoded protein is CASSLGLAGGPDTQYF. Filled out from reference TRBV5-6 and TRBJ2-3, the complete variable domain reads DAGVTQSPTHLIKTRGQQVTLRCSPKSGHDTVSWYQQALGQGPQFIFQYYEEEERQRGNFPDRFSGHQFPNYSSELNVNALLLGDSALYLCASSLGLAGGPDTQYFGPGTRLTVL.

The chain couples TRBV15 to TRBJ2-7; D call uncertain. CDR1 LNHNV and CDR2 YYDKDF come from the germline V gene (reference sequence). CDR3 length: 13 amino acids. The ends were cut back, 1 base at V and 5 bases at J, with 9 bases in the middle. The CDR3 nucleotides read TGTGCCACCAGCAGAGGACCGGCAAACGAGCAGTACTTC. It yields the protein CATSRGPANEQYF.

This sequence joins TRBV7-6 and TRBJ2-7; D is possibly TRBD1 or TRBD2 (6 bases each). V lost 4 bases and J 7 bases, leaving 20 bases between the germline ends. Looked up from germline, CDR1 is SGHVS and CDR2 is FNYEAQ. This CDR3 is built from 15 residues. The CDR3 sequence is CASSSQGGPTREQYF. CDR3 DNA sequence: TGTGCCAGCAGCTCCCAAGGGGGGCCTACGAGGGAGCAGTACTTC.

This clonotype was counted at least ten times. The chain couples TRBV7-2 to TRBJ2-3; D gene ambiguous. V was trimmed by 1 base and J by 2 bases, leaving 10 bases between them. The germline gives CDR1 SGHTA, CDR2 FQGNSA. The CDR3 is 15 amino acids. The CDR3 nucleotides are TGTGCCAGCAGCTTAGTGGGGATTTCCACAGATACGCAGTATTTT. Translation gives CASSLVGISTDTQYF.

This clonotype was recorded a few times. V is TRBV7-9 and J is TRBJ1-2; D not certain. From germline, CDR1 is SEHNR and CDR2 FQNEAQ (reference sequence). V lost 5 bases and J 4 bases, leaving 14 bases between the germline ends. This CDR3 spans 14 amino acids. CDR3 in amino acids: CASSPDLSGYGYTF. In DNA form, the CDR3 reads TGTGCCAGCAGCCCGGACTTATCGGGCTATGGCTACACCTTC.

This clonotype was picked up many times. V is TRBV13 and J is TRBJ2-5; 14 positions match TRBD2. The germline CDR1 and CDR2 sequences are PRHDT and FYEKMQ (reference sequence). CDR3 length equals 14 residues. The trim removed 5 bases at V and 14 bases at J, leaving 10 bases unmatched. This chain's CDR3 is CASSTGLAGGPSYF. In DNA, the CDR3 is TGTGCCAGCAGCACTGGACTAGCGGGAGGCCCCTCTTACTTC.

This clonotype was recorded many times. J is TRBJ2-5 and V is TRBV7-2; D not resolved. Germline V CDR1 and CDR2: SGHTA, FQGNSA. The V and J ends lost 0 bases and 5 bases respectively, with 4 bases between them. The CDR3 has 12 residues. In DNA form, the CDR3 reads TGTGCCAGCAGCTTAGCCGAGGAGACCCAGTACTTC. It yields the protein CASSLAEETQYF.

This clonotype was detected only once. The chain carries TRBV20-1 and TRBJ2-3, with 7 bases lining up with TRBD2. After removal of 5 bases from V and 6 bases from J, the junction contained 14 bases not matched to a gene. The CDR3 is made up of 15 amino acids. Per the germline V gene, CDR1 is DFQATT and CDR2 is SNEGSKA (reference sequence). CDR3 nucleotide sequence: TGCAGTGCTGAAAGGAGCGGGGCCGGCTATGATACGCAGTATTTT. Its protein product is CSAERSGAGYDTQYF.

The J gene is TRBJ2-7, the V gene TRBV7-8; 11 nucleotides align to TRBD1. Germline trimming cut 4 bases from V and 6 bases from J; bases unmatched to any gene: 5. Germline V gene lookup returns CDR1 SGHVS and CDR2 FQNEAQ. This CDR3 is 14 amino acids long. The CDR3 is CASSYGQGAFEQYF. For the CDR3, the DNA is TGTGCCAGCAGCTACGGACAGGGGGCCTTCGAGCAGTACTTC.

The chain employs TRBV27 and TRBJ2-7; TRBD1 agrees at 9 bases. The germline CDR1 and CDR2 sequences are MNHEY and SMNVEV (reference sequence). Trimming took 10 bases from V and 2 from J; bases not matched to a gene: 6. This CDR3 has 13 amino acids. CDR3 coding DNA: TGTGCCACCTCCGGGACAGGGCCCTACGAGCAGTACTTC. Its protein product is CATSGTGPYEQYF.